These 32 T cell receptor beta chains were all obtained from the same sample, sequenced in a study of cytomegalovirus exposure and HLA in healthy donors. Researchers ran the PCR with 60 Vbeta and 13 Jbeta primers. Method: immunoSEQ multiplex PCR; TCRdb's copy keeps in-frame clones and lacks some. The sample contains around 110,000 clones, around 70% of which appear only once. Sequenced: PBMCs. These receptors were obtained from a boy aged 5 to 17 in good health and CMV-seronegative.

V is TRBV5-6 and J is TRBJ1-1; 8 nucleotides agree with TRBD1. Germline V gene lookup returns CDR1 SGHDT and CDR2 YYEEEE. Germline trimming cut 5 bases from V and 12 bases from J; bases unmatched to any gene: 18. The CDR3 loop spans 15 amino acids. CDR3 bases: TGTGCCAGCAGTTATTGGGGGGGACAGGCTTTCTCGACTTTCTTT. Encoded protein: CASSYWGGQAFSTFF.

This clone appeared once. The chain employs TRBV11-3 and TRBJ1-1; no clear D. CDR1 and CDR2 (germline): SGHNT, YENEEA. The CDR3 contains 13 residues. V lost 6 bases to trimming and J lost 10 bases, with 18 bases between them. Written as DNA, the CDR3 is TGTGCCAGCAGGCTTAGCCGGGTCGAAGCAGCTTTCTTT. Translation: CASRLSRVEAAFF.

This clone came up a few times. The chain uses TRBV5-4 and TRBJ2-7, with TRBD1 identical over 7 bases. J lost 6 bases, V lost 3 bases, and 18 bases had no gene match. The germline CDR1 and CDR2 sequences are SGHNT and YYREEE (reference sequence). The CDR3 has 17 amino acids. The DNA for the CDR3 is TGTGCCAGCAGCTCGAAAACAGGGGCGGTCAAGACTACCGAGCAGTACTTC. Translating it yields CASSSKTGAVKTTEQYF.

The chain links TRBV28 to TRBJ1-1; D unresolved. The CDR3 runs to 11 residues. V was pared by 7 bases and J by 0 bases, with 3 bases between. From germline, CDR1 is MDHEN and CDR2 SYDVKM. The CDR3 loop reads CASTMNTEAFF. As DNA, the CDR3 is TGTGCCAGCACTATGAACACTGAAGCTTTCTTT.

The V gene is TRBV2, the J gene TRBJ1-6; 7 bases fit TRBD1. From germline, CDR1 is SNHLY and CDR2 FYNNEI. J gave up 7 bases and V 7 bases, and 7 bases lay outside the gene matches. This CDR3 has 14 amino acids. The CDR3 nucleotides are TGTGCCAGCACCACAGGGGCTTGGAATTCACCCCTCCACTTT. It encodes CASTTGAWNSPLHF.

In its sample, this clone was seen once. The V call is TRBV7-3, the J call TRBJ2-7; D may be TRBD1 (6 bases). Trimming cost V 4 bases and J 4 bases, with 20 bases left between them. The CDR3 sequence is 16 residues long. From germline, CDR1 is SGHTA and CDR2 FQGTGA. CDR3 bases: TGTGCCAGCAGCTCATCCGGCTCGACAGGCGGGTACGAGCAGTACTTC. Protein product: CASSSSGSTGGYEQYF.

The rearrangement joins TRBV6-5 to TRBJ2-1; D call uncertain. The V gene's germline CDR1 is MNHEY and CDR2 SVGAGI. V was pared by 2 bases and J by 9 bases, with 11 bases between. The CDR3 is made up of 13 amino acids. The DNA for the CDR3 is TGTGCCAGCAGTTACCGTTGGCAGGTTGAGCAGTTCTTC. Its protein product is CASSYRWQVEQFF.

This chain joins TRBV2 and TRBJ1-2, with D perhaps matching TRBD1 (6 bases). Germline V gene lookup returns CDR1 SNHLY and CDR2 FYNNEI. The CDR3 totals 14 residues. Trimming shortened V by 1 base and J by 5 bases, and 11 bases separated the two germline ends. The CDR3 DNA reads TGTGCCAGCAGTGAAGTTTCAGGGGAATATGGCTACACCTTC. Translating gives CASSEVSGEYGYTF.

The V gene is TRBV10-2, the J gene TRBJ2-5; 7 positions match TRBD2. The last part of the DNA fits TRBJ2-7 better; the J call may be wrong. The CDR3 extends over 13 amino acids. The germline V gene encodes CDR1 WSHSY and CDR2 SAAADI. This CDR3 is CASTGGREYEQYF. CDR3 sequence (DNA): TGCGCCAGCACAGGTGGGCGGGAGTACGAGCAGTACTTC.

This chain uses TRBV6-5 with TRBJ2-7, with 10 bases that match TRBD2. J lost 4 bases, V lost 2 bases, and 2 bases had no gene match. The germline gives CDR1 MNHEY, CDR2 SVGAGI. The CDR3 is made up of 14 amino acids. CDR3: CASSYGTSDYEQYF. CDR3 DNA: TGTGCCAGCAGTTACGGGACTAGCGATTACGAGCAGTACTTC.

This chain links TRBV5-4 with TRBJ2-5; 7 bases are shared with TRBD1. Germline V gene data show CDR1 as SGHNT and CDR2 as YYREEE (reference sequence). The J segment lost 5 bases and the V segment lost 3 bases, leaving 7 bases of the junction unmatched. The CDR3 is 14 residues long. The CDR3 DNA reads TGTGCCAGCAGCTCCAACAGGGGACGGGAGACCCAGTACTTC. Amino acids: CASSSNRGRETQYF.

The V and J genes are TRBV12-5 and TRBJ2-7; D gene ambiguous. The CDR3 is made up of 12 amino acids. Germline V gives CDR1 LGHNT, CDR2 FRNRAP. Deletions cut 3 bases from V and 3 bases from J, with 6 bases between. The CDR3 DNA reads TGTGCTAGTGGTTTAGTAGACTACGAGCAGTACTTC. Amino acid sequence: CASGLVDYEQYF. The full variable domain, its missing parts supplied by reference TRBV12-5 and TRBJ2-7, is DARVTQTPRHKVTEMGQEVTMRCQPILGHNTVFWYRQTMMQGLELLAYFRNRAPLDDSGMPKDRFSAEMPDATLATLKIQPSEPRDSAVYFCASGLVDYEQYFGPGTRLTVT.

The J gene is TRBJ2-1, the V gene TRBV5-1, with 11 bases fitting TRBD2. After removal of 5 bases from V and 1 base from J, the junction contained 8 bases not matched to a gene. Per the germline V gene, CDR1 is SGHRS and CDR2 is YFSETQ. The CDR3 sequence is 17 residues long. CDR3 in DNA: TGCGCCAGCAGACCCTTCCTAGCGGGAGGTTCCTACAATGAGCAGTTCTTC. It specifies CASRPFLAGGSYNEQFF. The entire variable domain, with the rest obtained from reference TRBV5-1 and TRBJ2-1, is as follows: KAGVTQTPRYLIKTRGQQVTLSCSPISGHRSVSWYQQTPGQGLQFLFEYFSETQRNKGNFPGRFSGRQFSNSRSEMNVSTLELGDSALYLCASRPFLAGGSYNEQFFGPGTRLTVL.

The DNA of the CDR3 is TGTGCCAGCAGCTTATCACTTGGGCGAAACACCATATATTTT. Protein: CASSLSLGRNTIYF. V is TRBV7-9 and J is TRBJ1-3; D is undetermined. The V gene lost 2 bases and the J gene lost 5 bases, with 10 bases spanning the gap. Germline loops: CDR1 SEHNR, CDR2 FQNEAQ (reference sequence). The length of the CDR3 is 14 residues.

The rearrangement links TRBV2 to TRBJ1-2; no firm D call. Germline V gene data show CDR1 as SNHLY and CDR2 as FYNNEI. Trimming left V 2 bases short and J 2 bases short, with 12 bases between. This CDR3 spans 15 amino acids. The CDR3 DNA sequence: TGTGCCAGCAGTGAAATTCTCGGGAAAAACTATGGCTACACCTTC. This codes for CASSEILGKNYGYTF.

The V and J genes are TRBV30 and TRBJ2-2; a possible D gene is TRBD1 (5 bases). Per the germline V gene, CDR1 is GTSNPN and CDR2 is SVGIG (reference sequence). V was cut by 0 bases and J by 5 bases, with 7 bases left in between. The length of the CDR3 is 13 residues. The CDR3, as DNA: TGTGCCTGGAGTGTAGGGGTGACCGGGGAGCTGTTTTTT. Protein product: CAWSVGVTGELFF.

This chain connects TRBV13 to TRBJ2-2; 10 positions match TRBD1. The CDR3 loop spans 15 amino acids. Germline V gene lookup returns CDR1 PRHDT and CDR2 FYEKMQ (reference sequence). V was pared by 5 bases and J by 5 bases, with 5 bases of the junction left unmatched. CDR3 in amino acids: CASSPGTGVTGELFF. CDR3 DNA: TGTGCCAGCAGCCCTGGGACAGGGGTGACCGGGGAGCTGTTTTTT.

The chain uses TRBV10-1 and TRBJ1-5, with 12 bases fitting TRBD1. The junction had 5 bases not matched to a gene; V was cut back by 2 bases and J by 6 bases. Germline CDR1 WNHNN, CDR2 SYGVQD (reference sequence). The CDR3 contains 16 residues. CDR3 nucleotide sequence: TGCGCCAGCAGTGAGACCCGGGACAGGGGGCCTCAGCCCCAGCATTTT. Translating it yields CASSETRDRGPQPQHF.

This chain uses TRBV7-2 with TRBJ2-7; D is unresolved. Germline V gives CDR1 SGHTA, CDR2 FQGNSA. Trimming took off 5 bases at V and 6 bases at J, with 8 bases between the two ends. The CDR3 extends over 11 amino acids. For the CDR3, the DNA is TGTGCCAGCAGCGCATACGGCGAGCAGTACTTC. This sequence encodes CASSAYGEQYF.

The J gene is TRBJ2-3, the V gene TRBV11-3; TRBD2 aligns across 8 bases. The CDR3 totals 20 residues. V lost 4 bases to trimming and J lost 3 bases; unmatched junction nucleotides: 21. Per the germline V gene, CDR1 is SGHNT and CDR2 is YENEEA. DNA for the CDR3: TGTGCCAGCAGCTCCATCCGAGCGGGAGATTGGCGGCTTGGGACAGATACGCAGTATTTT. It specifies CASSSIRAGDWRLGTDTQYF.

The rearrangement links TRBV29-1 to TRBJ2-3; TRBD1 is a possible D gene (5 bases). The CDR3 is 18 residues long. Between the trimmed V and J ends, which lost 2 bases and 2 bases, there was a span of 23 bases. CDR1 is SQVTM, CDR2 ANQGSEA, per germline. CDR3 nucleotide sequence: TGCAGCGTTGAATATTGGGGTACAGGTACAGTGGTCACAGATACGCAGTATTTT. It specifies CSVEYWGTGTVVTDTQYF.

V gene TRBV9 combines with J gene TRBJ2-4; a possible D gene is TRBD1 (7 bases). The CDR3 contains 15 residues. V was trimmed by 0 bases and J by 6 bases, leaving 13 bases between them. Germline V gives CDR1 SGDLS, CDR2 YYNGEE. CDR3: CASSVGTGGRNIQYF. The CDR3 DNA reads TGTGCCAGCAGCGTAGGGACAGGAGGGAGAAACATTCAGTACTTC. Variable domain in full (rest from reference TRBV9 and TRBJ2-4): DSGVTQTPKHLITATGQRVTLRCSPRSGDLSVYWYQQSLDQGLQFLIQYYNGEERAKGNILERFSAQQFPDLHSELNLSSLELGDSALYFCASSVGTGGRNIQYFGAGTRLSVL.

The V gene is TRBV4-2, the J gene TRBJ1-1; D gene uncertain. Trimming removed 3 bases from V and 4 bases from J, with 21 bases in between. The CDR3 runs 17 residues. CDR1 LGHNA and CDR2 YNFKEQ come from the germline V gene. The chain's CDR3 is CASSQDALYGESTEAFF. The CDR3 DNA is TGTGCCAGCAGCCAGGACGCTTTGTATGGGGAGAGCACTGAAGCTTTCTTT.

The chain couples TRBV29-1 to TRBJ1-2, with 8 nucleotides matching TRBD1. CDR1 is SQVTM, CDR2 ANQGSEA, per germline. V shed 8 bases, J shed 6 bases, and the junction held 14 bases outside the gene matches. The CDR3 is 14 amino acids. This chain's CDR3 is CSTLGGQAGDGYTF. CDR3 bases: TGCAGCACCCTCGGGGGACAGGCGGGAGATGGCTACACCTTC.

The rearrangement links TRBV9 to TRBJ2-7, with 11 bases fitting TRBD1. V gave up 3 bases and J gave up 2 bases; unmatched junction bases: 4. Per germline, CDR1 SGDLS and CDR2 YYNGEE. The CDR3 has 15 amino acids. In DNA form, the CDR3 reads TGTGCCAGCAGCGCGCCGGGACAGGGGGCCTACGAGCAGTACTTC. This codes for CASSAPGQGAYEQYF.

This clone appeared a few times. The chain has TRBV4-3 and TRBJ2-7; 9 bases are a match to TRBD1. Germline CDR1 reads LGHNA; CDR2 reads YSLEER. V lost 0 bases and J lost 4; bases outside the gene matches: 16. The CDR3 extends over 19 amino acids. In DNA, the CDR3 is TGCGCCAGCAGCCAAGATCTAGACAGGGGGGGCCTTGGTGGGTACGAGCAGTACTTC. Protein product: CASSQDLDRGGLGGYEQYF.

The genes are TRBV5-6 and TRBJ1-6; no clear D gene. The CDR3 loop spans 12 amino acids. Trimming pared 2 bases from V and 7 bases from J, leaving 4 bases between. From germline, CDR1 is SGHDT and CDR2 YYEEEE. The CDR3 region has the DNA TGTGCCAGCAGCTTAATAAATTCACCCCTCCACTTT. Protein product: CASSLINSPLHF.

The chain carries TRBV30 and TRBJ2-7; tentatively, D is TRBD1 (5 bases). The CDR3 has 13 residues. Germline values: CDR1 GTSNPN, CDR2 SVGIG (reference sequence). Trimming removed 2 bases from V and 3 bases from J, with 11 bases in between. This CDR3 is CAWSTGAGYEQYF. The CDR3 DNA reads TGTGCCTGGAGTACTGGGGCCGGCTACGAGCAGTACTTC.

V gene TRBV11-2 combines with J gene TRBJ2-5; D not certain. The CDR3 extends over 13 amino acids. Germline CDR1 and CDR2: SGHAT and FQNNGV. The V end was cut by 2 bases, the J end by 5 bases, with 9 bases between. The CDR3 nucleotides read TGTGCCAGCAGCTTACTTAGTGGTGAGACCCAGTACTTC. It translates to CASSLLSGETQYF.

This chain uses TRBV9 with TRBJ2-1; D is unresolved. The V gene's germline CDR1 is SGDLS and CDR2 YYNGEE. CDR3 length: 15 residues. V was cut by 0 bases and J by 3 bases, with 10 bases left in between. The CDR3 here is CASSVDGAGYNEQFF. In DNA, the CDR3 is TGTGCCAGCAGCGTAGATGGTGCAGGCTACAATGAGCAGTTCTTC.

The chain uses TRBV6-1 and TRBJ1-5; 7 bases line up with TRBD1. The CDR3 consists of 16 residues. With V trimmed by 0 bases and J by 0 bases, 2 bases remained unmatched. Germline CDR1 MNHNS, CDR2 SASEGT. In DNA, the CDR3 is TGTGCCAGCAGTGAAGCGAAGGGGGCTAGCAATCAGCCCCAGCATTTT. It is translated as CASSEAKGASNQPQHF.

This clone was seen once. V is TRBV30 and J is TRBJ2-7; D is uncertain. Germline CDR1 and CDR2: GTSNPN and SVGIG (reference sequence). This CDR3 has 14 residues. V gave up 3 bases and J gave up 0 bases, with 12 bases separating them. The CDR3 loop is CAWRERSRSYEQYF. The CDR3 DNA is TGTGCCTGGAGGGAGAGGTCGCGCTCCTACGAGCAGTACTTC.